The 13 T cell receptor beta chains reported below all come from one sample, sequenced in a study of blood T cell repertoires in COVID-19. Data came from immunoSEQ multiplex PCR; TCRdb stores just in-frame clones and leaves some out. The table records around 310,000 clones, roughly 90% of them present only once. The sequenced sample consisted of peripheral blood. The receptors come from a woman aged 40 to 50 with COVID-19, enrolled during active disease.

V and J are TRBV28 and TRBJ1-6, with D possibly being TRBD1 (6 bases). From germline, CDR1 is MDHEN and CDR2 SYDVKM. CDR3 size: 13 residues. Trimming took 7 bases from V and 13 from J, leaving 17 bases between them. The CDR3 coding sequence is TGTGCCAGCATGGGGGGGCTATACTACCCCCTCCACTTT. Translation gives CASMGGLYYPLHF.

The chain is built from TRBV28 and TRBJ2-3; TRBD1 might be the D (6 bases). The CDR3 is 18 amino acids. CDR1 is MDHEN and CDR2 is SYDVKM in the germline V gene. Trimming stripped 7 bases from V and 0 bases from J, with 23 bases between. In DNA, the CDR3 is TGTGCCAGCACCACCCCGGTTGGGGGCTATACTAGCACAGATACGCAGTATTTT. Its translation is CASTTPVGGYTSTDTQYF.

This chain joins TRBV27 and TRBJ1-4, with D possibly being TRBD1 (6 bases). This CDR3 has 16 residues. Trimming stripped 4 bases from V and 3 bases from J, with 15 bases between. Germline-derived CDR1 and CDR2 are MNHEY and SMNVEV (reference sequence). CDR3 sequence (DNA): TGTGCCAGCAGTTCACCCAACAGGGACCCTAATGAAAAACTGTTTTTT. Its translation is CASSSPNRDPNEKLFF. Filled out from reference TRBV27 and TRBJ1-4, the complete variable domain reads EAQVTQNPRYLITVTGKKLTVTCSQNMNHEYMSWYRQDPGLGLRQIYYSMNVEVTDKGDVPEGYKVSRKEKRNFPLILESPSPNQTSLYFCASSSPNRDPNEKLFFGSGTQLSVL.

This clone was picked up a small number of times. The V gene is TRBV27, the J gene TRBJ1-1; the match to TRBD1 covers 7 bases. The germline V gene has CDR1 MNHEY and CDR2 SMNVEV (reference sequence). The CDR3 length is 14 residues. V lost 7 bases to trimming and J lost 4 bases; unmatched junction nucleotides: 9. The CDR3 is CASISRAGGTEAFF. In nucleotides, the CDR3 is TGTGCCAGCATCTCTAGGGCAGGGGGCACTGAAGCTTTCTTT.

Concerning this clone: At one end the junction does not follow the germline gene, possibly because of a read error. The chain recombines TRBV7-7 with TRBJ2-2; 10 nucleotides agree with TRBD2. Germline assignment: CDR1 SSHAT and CDR2 FNYEAQ (reference sequence). This CDR3 region has 15 residues. This CDR3 is CASSPIAGGPGELFF. The CDR3 DNA is TGTGCTAGCAGCCCAATAGCGGGGGGCCCCGGGGAGCTGTTTTTT.

This chain links TRBV7-9 with TRBJ1-6; 8 bases match TRBD1. The CDR3 contains 14 residues. CDR1 is SEHNR and CDR2 is FQNEAQ in the germline V gene (reference sequence). V gave up 5 bases and J gave up 4 bases; unmatched junction bases: 1. DNA for the CDR3: TGTGCCAGCAGCCGGACAGGGTATAATTCACCCCTCCACTTT. It encodes CASSRTGYNSPLHF.

This chain uses TRBV11-3 with TRBJ2-3, with D possibly matching TRBD1 (6 bases). With 5 bases removed from V and 2 bases from J, the gap between germline ends came to 11 bases. CDR3 length equals 14 residues. In germline, CDR1 is SGHNT, CDR2 YENEEA. This CDR3 is CASSPGQNTDTQYF. The CDR3 region has the DNA TGTGCCAGCAGCCCCGGACAGAACACAGATACGCAGTATTTT.

In nucleotides, the CDR3 is TGTGCCAGCAGCGTAGGGGTTAGCGGGAGGAACGGGGAGCTGTTTTTT. It yields the protein CASSVGVSGRNGELFF. The genes are TRBV9 and TRBJ2-2; 10 bases line up with TRBD2. This CDR3 spans 16 amino acids. From germline, CDR1 is SGDLS and CDR2 YYNGEE. Trimming took 0 bases from V and 7 from J; bases not matched to a gene: 6.

The chain joins TRBV6-6 to TRBJ1-5; D perhaps matches TRBD1 (6 bases). This CDR3 is built from 15 residues. Germline CDR1 reads MNHNY; CDR2 reads SVGAGI (reference sequence). V shed 5 bases and J shed 6 bases, with 17 bases lying between them. In nucleotides, the CDR3 is TGTGCCAGCAGTGACAACGGGGGGGCGGCTCAGCCCCAGCATTTT. It encodes CASSDNGGAAQPQHF.

This clone came up a few times. V usage is TRBV28 and J usage is TRBJ1-2; no definite D call. Trimming removed 6 bases from V and 5 bases from J, with 16 bases in between. The CDR3 is 14 residues long. CDR1 and CDR2 from the germline V gene are MDHEN and SYDVKM. The CDR3 spells CASSPPAGRYGYTF. CDR3 in DNA: TGTGCCAGCAGCCCACCGGCGGGGAGGTATGGCTACACCTTC.

The chain uses TRBV28 and TRBJ1-4; the match to TRBD1 covers 7 bases. V was pared by 8 bases and J by 7 bases, with 4 bases of the junction left unmatched. The CDR3 spans 12 residues. Germline V lookup: CDR1 MDHEN, CDR2 SYDVKM. CDR3 bases: TGTGCCAGCGGGGGACAGATTGAAAAACTGTTTTTT. It yields the protein CASGGQIEKLFF.

This chain links TRBV3-1 (or the pseudogene TRBV3-2) with TRBJ1-5; TRBD1 agrees at 8 bases. Germline V gives CDR1 LGHDT, CDR2 YNNKEL (reference sequence). V shed 3 bases and J 11 bases; nucleotides not matched to a gene: 12. The CDR3 is 15 amino acids. CDR3 bases: TGTGCCAGCAGCCACATTAAGGGACAGGAGGAGTCCCAGCATTTT. Translation gives CASSHIKGQEESQHF.

This chain uses TRBV9 with TRBJ1-4, with D perhaps matching TRBD1 (5 bases). Germline CDR1 SGDLS, CDR2 YYNGEE. CDR3 length: 18 amino acids. Trimming shortened V by 4 bases and J by 1 base, and 20 bases separated the two germline ends. The CDR3 sequence: CASSLRPGSFGTNEKLFF. The DNA for the CDR3 is TGTGCCAGCAGCTTACGGCCAGGGTCCTTTGGAACTAATGAAAAACTGTTTTTT.